The 32 T cell receptor beta chains listed next were all sequenced from one sample in a study of blood T cell repertoires in COVID-19. Data came from immunoSEQ multiplex PCR; TCRdb stores just in-frame clones and leaves some out. The data hold about 52,000 clones, with about four fifths observed a single time. The source material was peripheral blood. The receptors stem from an elderly man with COVID-19, enrolled during active disease.

This clone appeared a few times. The V call is TRBV27, the J call TRBJ1-2, with 7 nucleotides matching TRBD1. V dropped 8 bases and J dropped 8; count of bases not matched to a gene: 5. Germline lookup yields CDR1 MNHEY and CDR2 SMNVEV (reference sequence). The CDR3 covers 11 residues. This chain's CDR3 is CASSQGTGYTF. For the CDR3, the DNA is TGTGCCAGCTCACAGGGGACGGGCTACACCTTC.

The chain is built from TRBV5-1 and TRBJ1-2; tentative D call: TRBD1 (6 bases). This CDR3 spans 13 amino acids. The germline V and J ends were trimmed by 5 bases and 8 bases, with 16 bases remaining between them. Per germline, CDR1 SGHRS and CDR2 YFSETQ. CDR3 residues: CASSPGQGRGYTF. The CDR3 nucleotides are TGCGCCAGCAGTCCGGGACAAGGAAGGGGCTACACCTTC.

This clone was seen once. The chain employs TRBV18 and TRBJ1-2, with 7 bases fitting TRBD1. The J segment lost 4 bases and the V segment lost 3 bases, leaving 5 bases of the junction unmatched. This CDR3 is 14 amino acids long. CDR1 and CDR2 (germline): KGHSH, LQKENI. The CDR3 loop reads CASSPGTVAYGYTF. The DNA for the CDR3 is TGTGCCAGCTCACCGGGGACAGTCGCCTATGGCTACACCTTC.

The J gene is TRBJ2-5, the V gene TRBV7-3; a weak D match, TRBD1 (6 bases). The CDR3 sequence is 15 residues long. V was pared by 1 base and J by 4 bases, with 13 bases between. Germline CDR1 reads SGHTA; CDR2 reads FQGTGA. The CDR3 DNA sequence: TGTGCCAGCAGCTTAAGCCGTGGGGGCGGAGAGACCCAGTACTTC. It encodes CASSLSRGGGETQYF.

The genes are TRBV5-1 and TRBJ2-6, with D maybe TRBD1 (6 bases). Trimming left V 4 bases short and J 0 bases short, with 11 bases between. The CDR3 runs to 16 residues. The germline gives CDR1 SGHRS, CDR2 YFSETQ. CDR3 sequence: CASSLGTSSGANVLTF. CDR3 in DNA: TGCGCCAGCAGCCTCGGGACATCCTCTGGGGCCAACGTCCTGACTTTC.

The chain has TRBV6-5 and TRBJ1-1, with a tentative D call TRBD1 (6 bases). The germline V and J ends were trimmed by 0 bases and 4 bases, with 15 bases remaining between them. The CDR3 is 16 amino acids. The germline V gene encodes CDR1 MNHEY and CDR2 SVGAGI. CDR3 bases: TGTGCCAGCAGTTACTCGATCTCAGGGGCATCCACTGAAGCTTTCTTT. Its protein product is CASSYSISGASTEAFF.

The chain uses TRBV4-1 and TRBJ2-3; 14 bases fit TRBD2. Germline V gives CDR1 MGHRA, CDR2 YSYEKL. The trim removed 2 bases at V and 4 bases at J, leaving 11 bases unmatched. The CDR3 sequence is 19 residues long. The CDR3, as DNA: TGCGCCAGCAGCCAATTCGGGACTAGCGGGAGATGGGGGCCAGATACGCAGTATTTT. Amino acid sequence: CASSQFGTSGRWGPDTQYF.

V and J are TRBV5-1 and TRBJ2-3, with 8 bases fitting TRBD2. V lost 4 bases, J lost 2 bases, and 6 bases stayed unmatched. The CDR3 has 15 amino acids. The germline V gene encodes CDR1 SGHRS and CDR2 YFSETQ. The CDR3 loop is CASSPSGGLTDTQYF. The CDR3 DNA is TGCGCCAGCAGCCCCAGCGGGGGCCTCACAGATACGCAGTATTTT.

The chain combines TRBV6-2 or TRBV6-3 with TRBJ1-5; 7 bases are shared with TRBD1. Germline V gives CDR1 MNHEY, CDR2 SVGEGT. V trimming: 7 bases; J trimming: 0 bases; junction bases outside the gene matches: 6. This CDR3 spans 15 amino acids. As DNA, the CDR3 is TGTGCCAGCAACCCCGGGACAGTTAGCAATCAGCCCCAGCATTTT. Protein sequence: CASNPGTVSNQPQHF.

The chain has TRBV4-3 and TRBJ1-1, with D possibly matching TRBD1 (5 bases). The CDR3 length is 16 residues. CDR1 and CDR2 (germline): LGHNA, YSLEER. V gave up 3 bases and J gave up 4 bases, with 18 bases separating them. In DNA, the CDR3 is TGCGCCAGCAGCCATCTCGTTGGCACAAGGGGCACTGAAGCTTTCTTT. Its translation: CASSHLVGTRGTEAFF.

In regard to this clone: Other nucleotide sequences in the sample specify the same CDR3. The chain combines TRBV5-1 with TRBJ2-7, with D tentatively TRBD1 (5 bases). The length of the CDR3 is 14 residues. V was clipped by 0 bases and J by 2 bases, with 9 bases between them. Germline assignment: CDR1 SGHRS and CDR2 YFSETQ. The CDR3 DNA reads as TGCGCCAGCAGCTTGGAAGACAGTACCTACGAGCAGTACTTC. Its protein product is CASSLEDSTYEQYF.

This clone was counted a few times. This chain connects TRBV9 to TRBJ2-1; a weak D match, TRBD2 (6 bases). Trimming shortened V by 0 bases and J by 4 bases, and 14 bases separated the two germline ends. This CDR3 contains 16 residues. Germline lookup yields CDR1 SGDLS and CDR2 YYNGEE. The DNA of the CDR3 is TGTGCCAGCAGCGTAGCCTCTAGCGTTTCTTACAATGAGCAGTTCTTC. Its translation: CASSVASSVSYNEQFF.

The chain is built from TRBV19 and TRBJ1-6; D unclear. Between the trimmed V and J ends, which lost 11 bases and 7 bases, there was a span of 18 bases. From germline, CDR1 is LNHDA and CDR2 SQIVND (reference sequence). This CDR3 is built from 14 residues. This CDR3 reads CAAAERRENSPLHF. The CDR3 DNA is TGTGCCGCCGCCGAACGACGGGAGAATTCACCCCTCCACTTT.

This chain uses TRBV5-1 with TRBJ1-2, with TRBD1 matching over 8 bases. The CDR3 has 18 residues. Unmatched junction bases numbered 18, after V lost 5 bases and J lost 3 bases. CDR1 and CDR2 from the germline V gene are SGHRS and YFSETQ. The CDR3 nucleotides read TGCGCCAGCAGAGATCCGGGACAGGCCCGTTCGAACGACTATGGCTACACCTTC. Its translation is CASRDPGQARSNDYGYTF.

The chain carries TRBV12-5 and TRBJ2-1; a weak D match, TRBD2 (6 bases). The CDR3 length is 15 residues. Germline V CDR1 and CDR2: LGHNT, FRNRAP. V was cut by 5 bases and J by 2 bases, with 13 bases left in between. The CDR3, as DNA: TGTGCTAGTGGTCCAGGGACTCCAGCCTACAATGAGCAGTTCTTC. As protein: CASGPGTPAYNEQFF.

The chain couples TRBV5-6 to TRBJ2-1; the match to TRBD2 covers 8 bases. CDR3 length equals 16 residues. V gave up 4 bases and J gave up 2 bases; unmatched junction bases: 8. Germline V lookup: CDR1 SGHDT, CDR2 YYEEEE. CDR3 sequence reads: CASSLGLALAYNEQFF. For the CDR3, the DNA is TGTGCCAGCAGCCTTGGACTAGCCTTAGCCTACAATGAGCAGTTCTTC.

This clone was observed a handful of times. This chain uses TRBV6-5 with TRBJ1-1; 11 nucleotides align to TRBD1. CDR3 length equals 14 residues. The V gene end was trimmed by 6 bases and the J gene end by 4 bases; junction bases not matched to a gene: 4. Germline CDR1 and CDR2: MNHEY and SVGAGI. The CDR3 here is CASSWTGGGTEAFF. CDR3 in DNA: TGTGCCAGCAGCTGGACAGGGGGCGGCACTGAAGCTTTCTTT.

This chain links TRBV9 with TRBJ1-1; 7 nucleotides align to TRBD1. CDR3 length: 15 amino acids. CDR1 is SGDLS, CDR2 YYNGEE, per germline. V gave up 0 bases and J gave up 4 bases; unmatched junction bases: 6. CDR3 in amino acids: CASSVDPRGSTEAFF. CDR3 in DNA: TGTGCCAGCAGCGTAGATCCCAGGGGGAGCACTGAAGCTTTCTTT.

V is TRBV10-3 and J is TRBJ1-6; D is unresolved. This CDR3 is 16 amino acids long. CDR1 is ENHRY and CDR2 is SYGVKD in the germline V gene. The V end was cut by 3 bases, the J end by 6 bases, with 15 bases between. CDR3 region: CAISDSTGLGNSPLHF. The CDR3 DNA is TGTGCCATCAGTGACTCGACCGGGTTAGGTAATTCACCCCTCCACTTT.

This clone was detected only once. The CDR3 loop is CASSEAGGYQPQHF. CDR3 in DNA: TGTGCCAGCAGTGAAGCAGGGGGCTATCAGCCCCAGCATTTT. This chain links TRBV2 with TRBJ1-5; 7 bases align to TRBD1. The CDR3 extends over 14 amino acids. V was clipped by 0 bases and J by 5 bases; unmatched bases: 1. The germline CDR1 and CDR2 sequences are SNHLY and FYNNEI.

This chain links TRBV27 with TRBJ2-1; 11 nucleotides agree with TRBD2. V lost 2 bases and J lost 6; bases outside the gene matches: 9. CDR3 size: 17 residues. Germline CDR1 is MNHEY and CDR2 is SMNVEV (reference sequence). CDR3 region: CASSLGNGLAGGNEQFF. The CDR3 nucleotides read TGTGCCAGCAGTTTAGGGAACGGGCTAGCGGGGGGCAATGAGCAGTTCTTC.

This clone came up once. The genes are TRBV7-7 and TRBJ2-1; D is perhaps TRBD2 (5 bases). The length of the CDR3 is 13 residues. CDR1 is SSHAT, CDR2 FNYEAQ, per germline (reference sequence). Trimming took 1 base from V and 5 from J, leaving 6 bases between them. Written as DNA, the CDR3 is TGTGCCAGCAGCTTAGTCGGGAACAATGAGCAGTTCTTC. Protein: CASSLVGNNEQFF.

This clone was observed a few times. The rearrangement joins TRBV2 to TRBJ1-6, with D possibly TRBD1 on 5 matching bases. Between the trimmed V and J ends, which lost 3 bases and 8 bases, there was a span of 17 bases. This CDR3 region has 16 residues. Germline values: CDR1 SNHLY, CDR2 FYNNEI. The CDR3 loop reads CASSDLGGGGYSPLHF. CDR3 sequence (DNA): TGTGCCAGCAGTGATCTGGGGGGTGGGGGATATTCACCCCTCCACTTT.

The chain carries TRBV5-1 and TRBJ2-5; D may be TRBD2 (6 bases). The germline CDR1 and CDR2 sequences are SGHRS and YFSETQ. Trimming stripped 2 bases from V and 5 bases from J, with 13 bases between. The CDR3 loop spans 14 amino acids. CDR3 sequence (DNA): TGCGCCAGCAGCTTTCAAGACGGAGGGGAGACCCAGTACTTC. Encoded protein: CASSFQDGGETQYF.

The chain employs TRBV19 and TRBJ2-5; 8 nucleotides agree with TRBD1. Unmatched junction bases numbered 12, after V lost 5 bases and J lost 4 bases. The germline V gene has CDR1 LNHDA and CDR2 SQIVND (reference sequence). This CDR3 contains 16 residues. The CDR3 sequence is CASSQPLGTGRETQYF. For the CDR3, the DNA is TGTGCCAGTAGTCAACCTTTAGGGACAGGTCGAGAGACCCAGTACTTC.

The chain links TRBV28 to TRBJ1-4, with 8 nucleotides matching TRBD1. Unmatched junction bases numbered 6, after V lost 6 bases and J lost 0 bases. The V gene's germline CDR1 is MDHEN and CDR2 SYDVKM. The CDR3 has 16 amino acids. The CDR3 spells CASRRQGTSTNEKLFF. CDR3 DNA sequence: TGTGCCAGCAGGCGACAGGGGACCTCAACTAATGAAAAACTGTTTTTT.

The chain has TRBV27 and TRBJ1-1; TRBD1 agrees at 8 bases. J gave up 4 bases and V 5 bases, and 12 bases lay outside the gene matches. Looked up from germline, CDR1 is MNHEY and CDR2 is SMNVEV (reference sequence). This CDR3 has 16 residues. CDR3 nucleotides: TGTGCCAGCAGTCGCACCGGGACAGGAGTCGGCACTGAAGCTTTCTTT. It encodes CASSRTGTGVGTEAFF.

To note about this clone: Different DNA sequences within this sample yield the same CDR3. The J gene is TRBJ2-3, the V gene TRBV7-2; D call uncertain. The CDR3 consists of 13 residues. Trimming took 1 base from V and 1 from J, leaving 3 bases between them. CDR1 is SGHTA and CDR2 is FQGNSA in the germline V gene. The CDR3 region is CASSLERTDTQYF. The CDR3, as DNA: TGTGCCAGCAGCTTAGAGCGCACAGATACGCAGTATTTT.

This clone was observed a handful of times. This chain connects TRBV21-1 to TRBJ2-2; TRBD2, the table's D call, lacks a check against the DNA. TRBV21-1 counts as a pseudogene. The CDR3 contains 12 residues. CDR3 sequence: CASIVFNGELFF. CDR3 DNA sequence: TGTGCCAGTATAGTATTCAACGGGGAGCTGTTTTTT.

The rearrangement uses TRBV11-3 and TRBJ2-3, with a possible D match to TRBD2 (5 bases). V lost 5 bases to trimming and J lost 0 bases, with 12 bases between them. The CDR3 length is 15 residues. CDR1 is SGHNT, CDR2 YENEEA, per germline. CDR3 nucleotides: TGTGCCAGCAGCCCGACACTAGAGAGCACAGATACGCAGTATTTT. Translating it yields CASSPTLESTDTQYF.

The chain employs TRBV29-1 and TRBJ2-7, with D perhaps matching TRBD1 (6 bases). Germline values: CDR1 SQVTM, CDR2 ANQGSEA. The CDR3 runs to 12 residues. V lost 7 bases, J lost 3 bases, and 13 bases lay in between. The CDR3 is CSANRAGYEQYF. CDR3 in DNA: TGCAGCGCAAACAGGGCCGGCTACGAGCAGTACTTC.

The sample holds one count of this clone. The chain joins TRBV7-6 to TRBJ1-1; 9 bases match TRBD1. J gave up 5 bases and V 5 bases, and 9 bases lay outside the gene matches. Per the germline V gene, CDR1 is SGHVS and CDR2 is FNYEAQ. The CDR3 has 15 residues. CDR3 DNA sequence: TGTGCCAGCAGCCAATCGACAGGGGGAGGGACTGAAGCTTTCTTT. Translated, it gives CASSQSTGGGTEAFF.